These T cell receptor beta chains were read from a single sample in a study of cytomegalovirus exposure and HLA in healthy donors. Produced via immunoSEQ multiplex PCR; TCRdb's table is partial and in-frame only. The table records 160,000 or so clones, 72% of them present only once. The sequenced sample consisted of PBMCs. The receptors here all came from a human donor in good health. CDR3s leave out the opening cysteine and the closing phenylalanine or tryptophan. Rows may omit the clone size; those that give it use once, few, many or a size class.

clone_size: .
v_call: TRBV5-1
j_call: TRBJ2-1
cdr3_aa: ASSLSGSYNEQF

clone_size: few
v_call: TRBV19
j_call: TRBJ2-7
cdr3_aa: ASSISISSYEQY

clone_size: .
v_call: TRBV4-1
j_call: TRBJ2-7
cdr3_aa: ASSQGQGIYEQY

clone_size: .
v_call: TRBV11-2
j_call: TRBJ2-7
cdr3_aa: ASRGLAGANSYEQY

clone_size: .
v_call: TRBV5-1
j_call: TRBJ1-5
cdr3_aa: ASSPLTRVNQPQH

clone_size: .
v_call: TRBV7-6
j_call: TRBJ2-3
cdr3_aa: ASSLDRGVGVNTDTQY

clone_size: .
v_call: TRBV7-9
j_call: TRBJ1-6
cdr3_aa: ASSSLSTGVNSPLH

clone_size: once
v_call: TRBV29-1
j_call: TRBJ2-3
cdr3_aa: SVEGGLAGSPDTQY

clone_size: few
v_call: TRBV6-4
j_call: TRBJ1-1
cdr3_aa: ASSQQGSTEAF

clone_size: .
v_call: TRBV2
j_call: TRBJ1-1
cdr3_aa: ASRTGTGANTEAF

clone_size: .
v_call: TRBV7-9
j_call: TRBJ1-1
cdr3_aa: ASSMTGVRGNTEAF

clone_size: .
v_call: TRBV10-3
j_call: TRBJ2-1
cdr3_aa: AISDPGGGGNEQF

clone_size: few
v_call: TRBV5-6
j_call: .
cdr3_aa: ASSATGGAYEQY

clone_size: .
v_call: TRBV5-6
j_call: TRBJ2-5
cdr3_aa: ASSIGQWETQY

clone_size: once
v_call: TRBV29-1
j_call: TRBJ2-5
cdr3_aa: SVEVQGLQETQY